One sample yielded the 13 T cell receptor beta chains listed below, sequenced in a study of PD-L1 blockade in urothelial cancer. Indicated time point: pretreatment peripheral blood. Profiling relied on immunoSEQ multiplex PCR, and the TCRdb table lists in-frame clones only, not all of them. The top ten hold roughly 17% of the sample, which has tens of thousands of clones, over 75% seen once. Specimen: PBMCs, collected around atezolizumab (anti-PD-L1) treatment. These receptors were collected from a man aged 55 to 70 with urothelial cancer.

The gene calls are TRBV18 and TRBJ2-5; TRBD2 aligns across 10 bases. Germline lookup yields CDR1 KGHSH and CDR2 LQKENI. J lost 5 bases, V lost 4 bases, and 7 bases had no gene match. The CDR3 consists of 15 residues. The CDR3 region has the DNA TGTGCCAGCTCACTGATAGCGGGGGGTGCTGAGACCCAGTACTTC. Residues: CASSLIAGGAETQYF. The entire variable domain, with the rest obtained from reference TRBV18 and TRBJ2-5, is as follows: NAGVMQNPRHLVRRRGQEARLRCSPMKGHSHVYWYRQLPEEGLKFMVYLQKENIIDESGMPKERFSAEFPKEGPSILRIQQVVRGDSAAYFCASSLIAGGAETQYFGPGTRLLVL.

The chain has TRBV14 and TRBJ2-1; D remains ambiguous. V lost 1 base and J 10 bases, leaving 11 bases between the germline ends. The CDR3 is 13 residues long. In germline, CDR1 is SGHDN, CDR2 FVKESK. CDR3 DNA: TGTGCCAGCAGCCAAGTCCCTGGGCGAGAGCAGTTCTTC. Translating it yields CASSQVPGREQFF.

CDR3 region: CAWSGQNTEAFF. The CDR3 nucleotides read TGTGCCTGGTCTGGACAGAACACTGAAGCTTTCTTT. The chain employs TRBV30 and TRBJ1-1, with D possibly matching TRBD1 (5 bases). Germline CDR1 reads GTSNPN; CDR2 reads SVGIG (reference sequence). The CDR3 is 12 amino acids. V was clipped by 5 bases and J by 1 base, with 8 bases between them. Filled out from reference TRBV30 and TRBJ1-1, the complete variable domain reads SQTIHQWPATLVQPVGSPLSLECTVEGTSNPNLYWYRQAAGRGLQLLFYSVGIGQISSEVPQNLSASRPQDRQFILSSKKLLLSDSGFYLCAWSGQNTEAFFGQGTRLTVV.

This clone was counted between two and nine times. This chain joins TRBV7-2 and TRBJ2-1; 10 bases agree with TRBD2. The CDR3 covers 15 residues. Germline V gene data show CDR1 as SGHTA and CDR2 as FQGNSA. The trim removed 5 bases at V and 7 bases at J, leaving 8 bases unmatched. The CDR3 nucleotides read TGTGCCAGCAGCACCATAAGCGGGGGGGGAAATGAGCAGTTCTTC. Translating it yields CASSTISGGGNEQFF.

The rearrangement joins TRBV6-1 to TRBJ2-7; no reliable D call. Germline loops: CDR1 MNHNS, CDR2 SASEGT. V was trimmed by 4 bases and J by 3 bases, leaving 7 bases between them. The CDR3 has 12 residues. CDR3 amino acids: CASSVVFYEQYF. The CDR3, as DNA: TGTGCCAGCAGTGTAGTATTCTACGAGCAGTACTTC.

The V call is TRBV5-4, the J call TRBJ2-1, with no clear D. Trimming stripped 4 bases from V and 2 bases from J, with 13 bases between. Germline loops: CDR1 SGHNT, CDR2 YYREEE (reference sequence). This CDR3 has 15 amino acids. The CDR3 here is CASSDGSQTYNEQFF. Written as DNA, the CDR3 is TGTGCCAGCAGCGACGGGTCCCAAACCTACAATGAGCAGTTCTTC.

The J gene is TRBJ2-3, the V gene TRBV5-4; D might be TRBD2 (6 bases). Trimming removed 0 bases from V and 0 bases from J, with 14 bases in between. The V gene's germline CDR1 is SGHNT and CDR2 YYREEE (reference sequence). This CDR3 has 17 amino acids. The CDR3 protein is CASSLASRTISTDTQYF. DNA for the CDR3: TGTGCCAGCAGCTTGGCCTCCCGGACTATAAGCACAGATACGCAGTATTTT.

CDR3 coding DNA: TGTGCCAGCAGTGACAGAGGGCTGAGAGCTTTCTTT. Translated: CASSDRGLRAFF. The rearrangement links TRBV2 to TRBJ1-1; D unresolved. Trimming removed 3 bases from V and 10 bases from J, with 12 bases in between. Germline assignment: CDR1 SNHLY and CDR2 FYNNEI. This CDR3 comprises 12 residues.

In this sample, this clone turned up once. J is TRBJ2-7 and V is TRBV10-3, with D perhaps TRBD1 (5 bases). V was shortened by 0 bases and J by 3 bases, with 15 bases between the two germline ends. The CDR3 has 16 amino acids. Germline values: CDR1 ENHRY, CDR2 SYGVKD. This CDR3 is CAISESMGQTRYEQYF. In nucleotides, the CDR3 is TGTGCCATCAGTGAGTCGATGGGGCAGACCCGCTACGAGCAGTACTTC.

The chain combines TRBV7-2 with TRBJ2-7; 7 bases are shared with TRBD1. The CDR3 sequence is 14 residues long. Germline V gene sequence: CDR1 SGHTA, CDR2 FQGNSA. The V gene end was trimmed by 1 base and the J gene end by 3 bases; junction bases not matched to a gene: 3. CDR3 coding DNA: TGTGCCAGCAGCTTAGGGGACAGCGGCTACGAGCAGTACTTC. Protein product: CASSLGDSGYEQYF. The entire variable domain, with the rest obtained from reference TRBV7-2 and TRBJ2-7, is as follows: GAGVSQSPSNKVTEKGKDVELRCDPISGHTALYWYRQSLGQGLEFLIYFQGNSAPDKSGLPSDRFSAERTGGSVSTLTIQRTQQEDSAVYLCASSLGDSGYEQYFGPGTRLTVT.

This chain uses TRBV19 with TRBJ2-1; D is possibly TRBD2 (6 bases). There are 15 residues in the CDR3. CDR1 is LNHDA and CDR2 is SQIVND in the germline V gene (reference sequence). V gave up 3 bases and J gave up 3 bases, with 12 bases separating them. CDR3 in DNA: TGTGCCAGTAGTATTGGCGGGGATAACTACAATGAGCAGTTCTTC. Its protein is CASSIGGDNYNEQFF.

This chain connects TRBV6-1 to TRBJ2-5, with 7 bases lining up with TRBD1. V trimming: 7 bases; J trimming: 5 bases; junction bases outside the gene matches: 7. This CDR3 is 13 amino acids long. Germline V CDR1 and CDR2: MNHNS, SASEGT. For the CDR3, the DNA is TGTGCCAGCACCACAGGGGTAACCGAGACCCAGTACTTC. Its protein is CASTTGVTETQYF.

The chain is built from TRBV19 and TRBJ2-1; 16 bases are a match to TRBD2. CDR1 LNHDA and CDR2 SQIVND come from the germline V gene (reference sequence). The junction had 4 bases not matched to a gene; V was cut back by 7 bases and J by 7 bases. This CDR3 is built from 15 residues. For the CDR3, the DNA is TGTGCCAGTACCGGGACTAGCGGGAGGGTGAATGAGCAGTTCTTC. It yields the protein CASTGTSGRVNEQFF.